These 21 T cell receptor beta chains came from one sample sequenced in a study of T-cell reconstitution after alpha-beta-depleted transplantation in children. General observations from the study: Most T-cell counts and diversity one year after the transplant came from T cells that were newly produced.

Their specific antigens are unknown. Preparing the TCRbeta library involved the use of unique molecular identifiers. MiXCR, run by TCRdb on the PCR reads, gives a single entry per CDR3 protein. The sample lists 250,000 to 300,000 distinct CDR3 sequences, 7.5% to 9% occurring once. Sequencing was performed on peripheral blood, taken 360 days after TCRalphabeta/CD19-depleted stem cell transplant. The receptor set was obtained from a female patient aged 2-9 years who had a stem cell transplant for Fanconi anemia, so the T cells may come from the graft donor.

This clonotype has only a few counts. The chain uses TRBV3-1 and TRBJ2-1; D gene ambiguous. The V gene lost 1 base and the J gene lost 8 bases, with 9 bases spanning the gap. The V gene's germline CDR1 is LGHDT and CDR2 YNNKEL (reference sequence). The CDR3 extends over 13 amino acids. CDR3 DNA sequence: TGTGCCAGCAGCCAAGTATTCAGAGATGAGCAGTTCTTC. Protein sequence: CASSQVFRDEQFF.

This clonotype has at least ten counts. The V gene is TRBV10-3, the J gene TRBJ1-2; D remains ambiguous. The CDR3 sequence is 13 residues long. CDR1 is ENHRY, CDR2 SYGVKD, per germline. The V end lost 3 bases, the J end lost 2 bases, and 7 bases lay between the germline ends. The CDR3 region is CAISERINYGYTF. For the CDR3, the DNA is TGTGCCATCAGTGAAAGAATCAACTATGGCTACACCTTC.

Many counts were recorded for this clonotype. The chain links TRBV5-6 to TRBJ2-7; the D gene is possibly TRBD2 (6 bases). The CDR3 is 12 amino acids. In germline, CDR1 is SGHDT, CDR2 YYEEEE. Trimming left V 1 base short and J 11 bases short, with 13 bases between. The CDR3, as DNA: TGTGCCAGCAGCTTGTGGAGGGGCGTGGAGTACGTC. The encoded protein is CASSLWRGVEYV.

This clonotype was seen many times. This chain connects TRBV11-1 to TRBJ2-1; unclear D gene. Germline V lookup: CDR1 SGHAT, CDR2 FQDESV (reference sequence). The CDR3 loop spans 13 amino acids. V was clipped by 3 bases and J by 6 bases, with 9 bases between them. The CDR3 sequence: CASSLITGNEQFF. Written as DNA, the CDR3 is TGTGCCAGCAGCTTGATCACGGGCAATGAGCAGTTCTTC.

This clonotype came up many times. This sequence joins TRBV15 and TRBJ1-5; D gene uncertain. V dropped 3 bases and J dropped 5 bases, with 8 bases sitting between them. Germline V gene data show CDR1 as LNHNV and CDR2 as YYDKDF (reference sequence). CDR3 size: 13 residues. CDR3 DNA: TGTGCCACCAGCAGTCTAGGGTATCAGCCCCAGCATTTT. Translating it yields CATSSLGYQPQHF. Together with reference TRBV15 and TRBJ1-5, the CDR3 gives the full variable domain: DAMVIQNPRYQVTQFGKPVTLSCSQTLNHNVMYWYQQKSSQAPKLLFHYYDKDFNNEADTPDNFQSRRPNTSFCFLDIRSPGLGDTAMYLCATSSLGYQPQHFGDGTRLSIL.

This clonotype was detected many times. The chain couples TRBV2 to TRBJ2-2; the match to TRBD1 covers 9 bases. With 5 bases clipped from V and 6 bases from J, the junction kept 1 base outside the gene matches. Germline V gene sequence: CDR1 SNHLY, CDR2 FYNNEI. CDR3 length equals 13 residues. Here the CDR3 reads CASSNRGPGELFF. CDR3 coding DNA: TGTGCCAGCAGTAACAGGGGGCCCGGGGAGCTGTTTTTT.

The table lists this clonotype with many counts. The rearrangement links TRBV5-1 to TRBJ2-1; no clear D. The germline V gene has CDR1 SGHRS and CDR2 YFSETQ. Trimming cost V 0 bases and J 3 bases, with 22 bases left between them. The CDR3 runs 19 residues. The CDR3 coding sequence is TGCGCCAGCAGCTTGGGGGTAGTTAGTAAACACCACTACTACAATGAGCAGTTCTTC. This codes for CASSLGVVSKHHYYNEQFF. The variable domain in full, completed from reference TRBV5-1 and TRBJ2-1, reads KAGVTQTPRYLIKTRGQQVTLSCSPISGHRSVSWYQQTPGQGLQFLFEYFSETQRNKGNFPGRFSGRQFSNSRSEMNVSTLELGDSALYLCASSLGVVSKHHYYNEQFFGPGTRLTVL.

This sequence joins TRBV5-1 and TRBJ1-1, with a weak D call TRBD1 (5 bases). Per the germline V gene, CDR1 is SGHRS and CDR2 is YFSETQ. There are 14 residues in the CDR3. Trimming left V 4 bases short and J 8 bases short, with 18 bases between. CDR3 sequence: CASSPAGTPHEAFF. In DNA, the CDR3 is TGCGCCAGCAGCCCCGCCGGGACGCCGCACGAAGCTTTCTTT. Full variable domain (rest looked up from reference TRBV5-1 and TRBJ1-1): KAGVTQTPRYLIKTRGQQVTLSCSPISGHRSVSWYQQTPGQGLQFLFEYFSETQRNKGNFPGRFSGRQFSNSRSEMNVSTLELGDSALYLCASSPAGTPHEAFFGQGTRLTVV.

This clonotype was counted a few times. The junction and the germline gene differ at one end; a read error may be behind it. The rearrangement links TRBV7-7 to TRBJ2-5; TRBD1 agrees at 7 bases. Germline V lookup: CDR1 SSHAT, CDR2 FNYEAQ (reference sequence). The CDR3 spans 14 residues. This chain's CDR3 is CASSFPGQKETQYF. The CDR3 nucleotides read TGTGCTAGCAGCTTTCCGGGACAGAAAGAGACCCAGTACTTC.

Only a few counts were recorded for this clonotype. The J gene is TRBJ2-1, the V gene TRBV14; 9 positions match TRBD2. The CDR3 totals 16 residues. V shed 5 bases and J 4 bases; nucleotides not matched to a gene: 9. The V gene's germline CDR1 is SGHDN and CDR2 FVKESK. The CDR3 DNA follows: TGTGCCAGCAGCGCGGGAGGGGGGGCCGGTTACAATGAGCAGTTCTTC. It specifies CASSAGGGAGYNEQFF.

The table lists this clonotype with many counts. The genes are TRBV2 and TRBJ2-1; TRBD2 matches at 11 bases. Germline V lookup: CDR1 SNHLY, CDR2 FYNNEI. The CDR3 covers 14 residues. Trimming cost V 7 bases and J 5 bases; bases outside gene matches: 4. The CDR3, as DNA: TGTGCCAGCATCACTAGCGGGAGCAACAATGAGCAGTTCTTC. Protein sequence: CASITSGSNNEQFF.

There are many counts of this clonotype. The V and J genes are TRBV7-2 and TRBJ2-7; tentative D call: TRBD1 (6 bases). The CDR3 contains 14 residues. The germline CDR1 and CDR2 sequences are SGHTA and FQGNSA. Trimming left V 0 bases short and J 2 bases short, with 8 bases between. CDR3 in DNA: TGTGCCAGCAGCTTAGCACAGGGCCCCTACGAGCAGTACTTC. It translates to CASSLAQGPYEQYF.

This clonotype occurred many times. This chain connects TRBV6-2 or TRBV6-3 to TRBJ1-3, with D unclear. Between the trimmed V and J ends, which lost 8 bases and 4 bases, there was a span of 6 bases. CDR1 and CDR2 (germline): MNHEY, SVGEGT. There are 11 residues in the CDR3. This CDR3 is CASARGNTIYF. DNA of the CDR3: TGTGCCAGCGCGCGAGGAAACACCATATATTTT.

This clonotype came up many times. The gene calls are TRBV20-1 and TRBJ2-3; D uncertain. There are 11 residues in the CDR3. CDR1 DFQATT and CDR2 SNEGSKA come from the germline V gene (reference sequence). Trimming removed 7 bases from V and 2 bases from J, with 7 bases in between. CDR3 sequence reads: CSVPYTDTQYF. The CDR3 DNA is TGCAGTGTTCCTTACACAGATACGCAGTATTTT.

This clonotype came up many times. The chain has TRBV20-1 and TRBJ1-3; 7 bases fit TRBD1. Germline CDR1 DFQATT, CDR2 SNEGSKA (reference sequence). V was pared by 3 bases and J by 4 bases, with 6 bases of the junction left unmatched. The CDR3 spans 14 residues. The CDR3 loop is CSASRDRAGNTIYF. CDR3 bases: TGCAGTGCTAGCCGAGACAGGGCGGGAAACACCATATATTTT.

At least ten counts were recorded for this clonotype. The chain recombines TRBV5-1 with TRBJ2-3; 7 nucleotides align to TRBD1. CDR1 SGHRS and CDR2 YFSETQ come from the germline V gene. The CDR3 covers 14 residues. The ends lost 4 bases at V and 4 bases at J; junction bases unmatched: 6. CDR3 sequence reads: CASSVTGFADTQYF. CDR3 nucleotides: TGCGCCAGCAGCGTGACAGGGTTCGCAGATACGCAGTATTTT. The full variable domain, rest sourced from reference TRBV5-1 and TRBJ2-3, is KAGVTQTPRYLIKTRGQQVTLSCSPISGHRSVSWYQQTPGQGLQFLFEYFSETQRNKGNFPGRFSGRQFSNSRSEMNVSTLELGDSALYLCASSVTGFADTQYFGPGTRLTVL.

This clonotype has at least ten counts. This CDR3 is CASFGAALGDTQYF. CDR3 in DNA: TGTGCCAGCTTTGGGGCAGCCCTAGGAGATACGCAGTATTTT. The rearrangement uses TRBV6-2 or TRBV6-3 and TRBJ2-3; TRBD1 might be the D (5 bases). V dropped 8 bases and J dropped 5 bases, with 17 bases sitting between them. The germline V gene encodes CDR1 MNHEY and CDR2 SVGEGT. CDR3 size: 14 residues.

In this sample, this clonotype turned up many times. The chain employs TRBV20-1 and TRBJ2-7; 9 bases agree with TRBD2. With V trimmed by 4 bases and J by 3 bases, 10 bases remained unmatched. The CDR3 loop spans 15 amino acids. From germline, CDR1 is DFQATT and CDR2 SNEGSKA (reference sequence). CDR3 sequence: CSATRWTSASYEQYF. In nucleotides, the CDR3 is TGCAGTGCTACCCGCTGGACTAGCGCAAGCTACGAGCAGTACTTC.

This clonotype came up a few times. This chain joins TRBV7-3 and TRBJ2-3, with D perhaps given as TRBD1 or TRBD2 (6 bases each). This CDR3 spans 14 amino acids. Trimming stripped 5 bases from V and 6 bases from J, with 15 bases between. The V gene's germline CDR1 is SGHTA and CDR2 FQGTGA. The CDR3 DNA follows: TGTGCCAGCAGCCCCGACGGGGGCCTGGATACGCAGTATTTT. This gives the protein CASSPDGGLDTQYF. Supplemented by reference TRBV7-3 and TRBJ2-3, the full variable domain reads GAGVSQTPSNKVTEKGKYVELRCDPISGHTALYWYRQSLGQGPEFLIYFQGTGAADDSGLPNDRFFAVRPEGSVSTLKIQRTERGDSAVYLCASSPDGGLDTQYFGPGTRLTVL.

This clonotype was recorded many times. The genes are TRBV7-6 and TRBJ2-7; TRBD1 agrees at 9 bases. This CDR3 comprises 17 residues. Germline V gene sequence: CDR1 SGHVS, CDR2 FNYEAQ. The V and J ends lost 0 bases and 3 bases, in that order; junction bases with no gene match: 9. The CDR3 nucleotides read TGTGCCAGCAGCTTAGCCTCTGGGGGACAGGGAAGCTACGAGCAGTACTTC. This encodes CASSLASGGQGSYEQYF.

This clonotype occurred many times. CDR3 in amino acids: CASSLGSKDTQYF. CDR3 in DNA: TGCGCCAGCAGCTTAGGCTCGAAAGATACGCAGTATTTT. This chain joins TRBV5-1 and TRBJ2-3; no clear D. This CDR3 comprises 13 residues. From germline, CDR1 is SGHRS and CDR2 YFSETQ. The V end lost 2 bases, the J end lost 5 bases, and 9 bases lay between the germline ends. The whole variable domain, remainder taken from reference TRBV5-1 and TRBJ2-3, is KAGVTQTPRYLIKTRGQQVTLSCSPISGHRSVSWYQQTPGQGLQFLFEYFSETQRNKGNFPGRFSGRQFSNSRSEMNVSTLELGDSALYLCASSLGSKDTQYFGPGTRLTVL.